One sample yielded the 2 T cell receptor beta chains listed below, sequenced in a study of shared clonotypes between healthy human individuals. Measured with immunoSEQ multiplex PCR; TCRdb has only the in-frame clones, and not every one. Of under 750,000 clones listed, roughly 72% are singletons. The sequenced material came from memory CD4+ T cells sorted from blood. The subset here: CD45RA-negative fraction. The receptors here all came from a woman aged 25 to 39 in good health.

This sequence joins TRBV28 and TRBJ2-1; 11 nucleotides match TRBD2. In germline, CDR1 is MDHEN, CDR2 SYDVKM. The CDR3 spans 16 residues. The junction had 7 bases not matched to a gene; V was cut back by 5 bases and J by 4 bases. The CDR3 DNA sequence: TGTGCCAGCAGTCGTCCGGGACTAGCGGATTACAATGAGCAGTTCTTC. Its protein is CASSRPGLADYNEQFF. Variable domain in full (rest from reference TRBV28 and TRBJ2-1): DVKVTQSSRYLVKRTGEKVFLECVQDMDHENMFWYRQDPGLGLRLIYFSYDVKMKEKGDIPEGYSVSREKKERFSLILESASTNQTSMYLCASSRPGLADYNEQFFGPGTRLTVL.

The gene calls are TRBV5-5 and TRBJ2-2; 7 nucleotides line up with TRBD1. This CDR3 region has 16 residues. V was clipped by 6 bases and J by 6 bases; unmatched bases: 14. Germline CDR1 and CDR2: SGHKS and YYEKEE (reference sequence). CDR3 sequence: CASTPGARGSPGELFF. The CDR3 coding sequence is TGTGCCAGCACCCCGGGCGCCAGGGGGAGCCCCGGGGAGCTGTTTTTT.